The 11 T cell receptor beta chains below come from one sample, sequenced in a study of lymphopenia after photon versus proton radiotherapy. Sequenced by immunoSEQ multiplex PCR; TCRdb stores in-frame clones only, minus some. The table shows approximately 91,000 clones, with over 70% occurring only once. The sample consisted of peripheral blood, taken from a patient treated with proton-based radiotherapy. The receptors come from a man aged 60 to 75 with pancreatic cancer.

This clone was seen more than once but under ten times. This chain links TRBV28 with TRBJ1-2, with a weak D call TRBD1 (5 bases). The length of the CDR3 is 11 residues. In germline, CDR1 is MDHEN, CDR2 SYDVKM. The germline V and J ends were trimmed by 10 bases and 4 bases, with 10 bases remaining between them. The CDR3 coding sequence is TGTGCCACCGGGGACGGCTATGGCTACACCTTC. Its protein is CATGDGYGYTF.

This clone was observed a handful of times. The chain employs TRBV7-9 and TRBJ1-4; no clear D. V gave up 3 bases and J gave up 6 bases, with 17 bases separating them. The CDR3 is made up of 16 amino acids. From germline, CDR1 is SEHNR and CDR2 FQNEAQ (reference sequence). This CDR3 is CASSFFPRGPDEKLFF. The CDR3 nucleotides read TGTGCCAGCAGCTTTTTCCCAAGAGGCCCGGATGAAAAACTGTTTTTT. Together with reference TRBV7-9 and TRBJ1-4, the CDR3 gives the full variable domain: DTGVSQNPRHKITKRGQNVTFRCDPISEHNRLYWYRQTLGQGPEFLTYFQNEAQLEKSRLLSDRFSAERPKGSFSTLEIQRTEQGDSAMYLCASSFFPRGPDEKLFFGSGTQLSVL.

The chain carries TRBV18 and TRBJ1-5; 7 bases agree with TRBD1. This CDR3 spans 16 amino acids. The V segment lost 2 bases and the J segment 3 bases; nucleotides outside the gene matches: 7. In germline, CDR1 is KGHSH, CDR2 LQKENI. The CDR3 loop is CASSPVRGKNNQPQHF. Here the CDR3 DNA reads TGTGCCAGCTCACCAGTCAGGGGGAAGAACAATCAGCCCCAGCATTTT.

A few counts support this clone. The chain couples TRBV29-1 to TRBJ1-2; D is uncertain. Germline loops: CDR1 SQVTM, CDR2 ANQGSEA. This CDR3 is 12 amino acids long. V was pared by 6 bases and J by 8 bases, with 16 bases between. CDR3 in DNA: TGCAGCGTATCAGTAACCTCTCAGGGCTACACCTTC. Encoded protein: CSVSVTSQGYTF.

This clone was picked up a small number of times. The V and J genes are TRBV28 and TRBJ2-2; possible D gene TRBD2, 6 bases. Germline CDR1 and CDR2: MDHEN and SYDVKM. Trimming cost V 6 bases and J 8 bases, with 19 bases left between them. The CDR3 length is 15 residues. The CDR3 DNA reads as TGTGCCAGCAGACTAACCGGGACTTGGGCGGGGGAGCTGTTTTTT. Residues: CASRLTGTWAGELFF. Complete variable domain (other parts from reference TRBV28 and TRBJ2-2): DVKVTQSSRYLVKRTGEKVFLECVQDMDHENMFWYRQDPGLGLRLIYFSYDVKMKEKGDIPEGYSVSREKKERFSLILESASTNQTSMYLCASRLTGTWAGELFFGEGSRLTVL.

This clone was counted a few times. The chain joins TRBV4-2 to TRBJ1-5; D unresolved. CDR1 is LGHNA and CDR2 is YNFKEQ in the germline V gene. The CDR3 loop spans 16 amino acids. Trimming removed 0 bases from V and 4 bases from J, with 13 bases in between. CDR3 DNA sequence: TGTGCCAGCAGCCAAGATAGGGTCCAGTTTAATCAGCCCCAGCATTTT. Its protein product is CASSQDRVQFNQPQHF.

In DNA, the CDR3 is TGCGCCAGCAGCCTGGGACACCCCGGGGCAGATACGCAGTATTTT. Protein: CASSLGHPGADTQYF. The chain is built from TRBV5-1 and TRBJ2-3, with a possible D match to TRBD1 (6 bases). CDR3 length: 15 residues. CDR1 and CDR2 (germline): SGHRS, YFSETQ. With 4 bases removed from V and 4 bases from J, the gap between germline ends came to 16 bases.

CDR3 sequence reads: CSVAENIQYF. CDR3 in DNA: TGCAGCGTCGCCGAAAACATTCAGTACTTC. The chain employs TRBV29-1 and TRBJ2-4, with D hard to call. CDR1 is SQVTM and CDR2 is ANQGSEA in the germline V gene. Between the trimmed V and J ends, which lost 6 bases and 5 bases, there was a span of 5 bases. The CDR3 runs to 10 residues.

The CDR3 protein is CASSLGDAINTGELFF. CDR3 in DNA: TGTGCCAGCAGCTTGGGGGACGCAATAAACACCGGGGAGCTGTTTTTT. The chain uses TRBV5-5 and TRBJ2-2; the D call may be TRBD1 or TRBD2 (5 bases each). Germline V gene data show CDR1 as SGHKS and CDR2 as YYEKEE (reference sequence). The V and J ends lost 0 bases and 2 bases respectively, with 11 bases between them. CDR3 length equals 16 residues. Full variable domain (rest looked up from reference TRBV5-5 and TRBJ2-2): DAGVTQSPTHLIKTRGQQVTLRCSPISGHKSVSWYQQVLGQGPQFIFQYYEKEERGRGNFPDRFSARQFPNYSSELNVNALLLGDSALYLCASSLGDAINTGELFFGEGSRLTVL.

The V gene is TRBV28, the J gene TRBJ1-2, with D possibly being TRBD1 (5 bases). V lost 1 base to trimming and J lost 14 bases, with 14 bases between them. CDR1 MDHEN and CDR2 SYDVKM come from the germline V gene. This CDR3 is built from 12 residues. CDR3 bases: TGTGCCAGCAGTTTATTAGGAGGGGAAAAGACCTTC. Protein product: CASSLLGGEKTF.

V is TRBV4-1 and J is TRBJ2-2, with 10 bases aligning to TRBD2. This CDR3 is built from 18 residues. CDR1 and CDR2 from the germline V gene are MGHRA and YSYEKL. The V gene end was trimmed by 3 bases and the J gene end by 6 bases; junction bases not matched to a gene: 13. CDR3 residues: CASSHPAIPGTSAGELFF. CDR3 sequence (DNA): TGCGCCAGCAGCCACCCAGCGATTCCCGGGACTAGCGCCGGGGAGCTGTTTTTT.